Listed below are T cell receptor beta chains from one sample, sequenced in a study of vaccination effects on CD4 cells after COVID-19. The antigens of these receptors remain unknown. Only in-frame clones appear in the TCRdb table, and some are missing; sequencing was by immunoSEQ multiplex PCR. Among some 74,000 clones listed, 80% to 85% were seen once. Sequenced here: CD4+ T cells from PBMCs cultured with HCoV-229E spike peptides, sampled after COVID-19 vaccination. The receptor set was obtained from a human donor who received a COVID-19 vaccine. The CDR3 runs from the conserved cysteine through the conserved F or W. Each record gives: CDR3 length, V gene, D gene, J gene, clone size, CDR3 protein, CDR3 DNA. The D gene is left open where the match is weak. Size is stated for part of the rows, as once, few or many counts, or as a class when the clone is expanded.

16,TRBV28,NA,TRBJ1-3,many,CASSSAGGGQGNTIYF,TGTGCCAGCAGTTCCGCCGGAGGGGGGCAAGGAAACACCATATATTTT
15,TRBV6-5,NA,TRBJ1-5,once,CASRSGRGSNQPQHF,TGTGCCAGCAGGTCGGGGAGGGGTAGCAATCAGCCCCAGCATTTT
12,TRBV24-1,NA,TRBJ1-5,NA,CATSEGDQPQHF,TGTGCCACCAGTGAAGGGGATCAGCCCCAGCATTTT
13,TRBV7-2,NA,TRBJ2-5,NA,CASSPGPSISQYF,TGTGCCAGCAGTCCGGGACCCTCGATTAGCCAGTACTTC
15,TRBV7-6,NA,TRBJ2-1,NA,CASSLAVQRTSEQFF,TGTGCCAGCAGCTTGGCCGTTCAGAGGACGAGTGAGCAGTTCTTC
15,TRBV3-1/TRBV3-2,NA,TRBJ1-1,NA,CASSPWPGRVTEAFF,TGTGCCAGCAGCCCTTGGCCGGGGAGGGTCACTGAAGCTTTCTTT
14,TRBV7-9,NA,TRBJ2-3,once,CASSLQQGADTQYF,TGTGCCAGCAGCTTGCAACAGGGAGCAGATACGCAGTATTTT
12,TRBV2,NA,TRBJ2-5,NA,CASSVQGETQYF,TGTGCCAGCAGTGTCCAGGGAGAGACCCAGTACTTC
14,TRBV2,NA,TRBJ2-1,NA,CASSETVGYNEQFF,TGTGCCAGCAGTGAAACGGTGGGGTACAATGAGCAGTTCTTC
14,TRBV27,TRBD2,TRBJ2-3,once,CASKLAGSTDTQYF,TGTGCCAGCAAGCTAGCGGGGAGCACAGATACGCAGTATTTT
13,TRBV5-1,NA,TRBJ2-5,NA,CASRDSEWETQYF,TGCGCCAGCAGGGACAGCGAATGGGAGACCCAGTACTTC
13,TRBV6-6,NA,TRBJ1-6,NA,CASTLSGGSPLHF,TGTGCCAGCACTCTTTCGGGAGGTTCACCCCTCCACTTT
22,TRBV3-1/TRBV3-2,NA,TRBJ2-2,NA,CASSQDIRGPYLLRSHTGELFF,TGTGCCAGCAGCCAAGATATACGAGGCCCTTACCTCCTGCGTTCCCACACCGGGGAGCTGTTTTTT
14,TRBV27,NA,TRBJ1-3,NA,CASSSRDPGNTIYF,TGTGCCAGCAGTTCAAGGGACCCTGGAAACACCATATATTTT
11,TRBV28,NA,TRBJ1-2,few,CASKVFYGYTF,TGTGCCAGCAAGGTGTTCTATGGCTACACCTTC
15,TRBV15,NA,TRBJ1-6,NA,CATSRVVRDNSPLHF,TGTGCCACCAGCAGAGTAGTAAGGGATAATTCACCCCTCCACTTT
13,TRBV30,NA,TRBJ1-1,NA,CAWSVRDTHEAFF,TGTGCCTGGAGTGTAAGGGACACTCATGAAGCTTTCTTT
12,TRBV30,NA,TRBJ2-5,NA,CAWSVAGETQYF,TGTGCCTGGAGTGTAGCCGGGGAGACCCAGTACTTC